This TCR beta chain was obtained from a study of CXCR3-negative and CXCR3-positive naive CD8 T cells. The germline gives CDR1 MGHRA, CDR2 YSYEKL. This CDR3 contains 13 residues. Investigators sorted each CD8+ T cell subset in triplicate, taking some 300,000 cells each time. cDNA libraries for TRB were generated by 5' RACE incorporating UMI labels. TCRdb reprocessed the 5' RACE reads, with one entry per CDR3 protein and no DNA. The clone table shows fewer than 55,000 distinct CDR3 sequences, with the ten largest holding less than 1.6%. The specimen was naive CXCR3- CD8+ T cells from blood. Subset specified: CD45RO-CCR7+CD27+CD95- naive CD8+ T cells lacking CXCR3 (TNR3-). This chain joins TRBV4-1 and TRBJ1-2; TCRdb's D call of TRBD1 is untestable without DNA. This TCR was sampled from a human donor in good health. Some clones in this sample may be carry-over from other donors' samples. CDR3 loop: CASSQYSGTGYTF.